A selection of T cell receptor beta chains follows, all from one sample in a study of T-cell reconstitution after alpha-beta-depleted transplantation in children. TCRdb processed the PCR reads anew with MiXCR; each CDR3 protein has one entry. The table records just over 950,000 distinct CDR3 sequences, roughly 31% of them present only once. Sample: PBMCs, mostly from graft donor cells, taken 360 days after TCRalphabeta/CD19-depleted stem cell transplant. The receptors were sampled from a boy younger than two who had a stem cell transplant for SCID, so the T cells may come from the graft donor. CDR3s include the opening cysteine and the closing phenylalanine or tryptophan. The D gene is left open where the match is weak. Clone size is not always given. Where it is, it says once, few, many or a class for expanded clones.

NA,TRBJ1-3,NA,TRBV19,CASTGIRHSSGNTIYF,TGTGCCAGTACCGGGATCCGGCATTCCTCTGGAAACACCATATATTTT
NA,TRBJ2-5,NA,TRBV20-1,CSASGYFKETQYF,TGCAGTGCTAGCGGGTACTTCAAAGAGACCCAGTACTTC
NA,TRBJ2-1,NA,TRBV7-3,CASSPTGGGALHEQFF,TGTGCCAGCAGCCCTACTGGTGGGGGGGCCCTCCATGAGCAGTTCTTC
NA,TRBJ1-2,NA,TRBV7-2,CASSLTQKTEGYTF,TGTGCCAGCAGCTTAACCCAAAAAACGGAAGGCTACACCTTC
NA,TRBJ1-1,TRBD1,TRBV20-1,CSARWTGGRRDTEAFF,TGCAGTGCTAGATGGACAGGGGGCAGACGGGACACTGAAGCTTTCTTT
few,TRBJ2-1,NA,TRBV4-2,CASSQGIGEVVNEQFF,TGTGCCAGCAGCCAAGGGATTGGGGAAGTGGTCAATGAGCAGTTCTTC
once,TRBJ1-2,NA,TRBV5-6,CASSLRGGFYYGYTF,TGTGCCAGCAGCCTCCGCGGGGGTTTCTACTATGGCTACACCTTC
few,TRBJ1-4,NA,TRBV7-9,CASSPDAIPNEKLFF,TGTGCCAGCAGCCCAGACGCCATTCCAAATGAAAAACTGTTTTTT
NA,TRBJ2-3,NA,TRBV28,CASSLVQVYLTDTQYF,TGTGCCAGCAGTTTGGTGCAGGTGTACCTCACAGATACGCAGTATTTT
NA,TRBJ2-7,TRBD1,TRBV20-1,CSASPDRDPYEQYF,TGCAGTGCTAGCCCCGACAGGGATCCCTACGAGCAGTACTTC
once,TRBJ2-3,TRBD2,TRBV7-9,CAMGPVLAGGPPDTQYF,TGTGCCATGGGCCCCGTTCTAGCGGGGGGGCCTCCAGATACGCAGTATTTT
few,TRBJ1-1,NA,TRBV7-9,CASSLPTRIEAFF,TGTGCCAGCAGCCTACCGACCAGAATTGAAGCTTTCTTT
NA,TRBJ1-1,NA,TRBV7-9,CASSFQQGRSTEAFF,TGTGCCAGCAGCTTTCAGCAGGGAAGGAGCACTGAAGCTTTCTTT
few,TRBJ2-7,TRBD1,TRBV7-8,CASSSKFTGTGGNRGEQYF,TGTGCCAGCAGCTCCAAATTCACCGGGACAGGGGGGAACAGGGGTGAGCAGTACTTC
NA,TRBJ1-6,NA,TRBV7-9,CASSLEGNNSPLHF,TGTGCCAGCAGCTTAGAGGGGAATAATTCACCCCTCCACTTT
few,TRBJ2-1,TRBD2,TRBV20-1,CSASQRGSYNEQFF,TGCAGTGCTAGCCAGCGGGGGTCTTACAATGAGCAGTTCTTC
few,TRBJ2-7,TRBD1,TRBV7-9,CASSADRGYNYEQYF,TGTGCCAGCAGCGCTGACAGGGGTTACAACTACGAGCAGTACTTC
few,TRBJ1-6,TRBD1,TRBV20-1,CSALRTGYNSPLHF,TGCAGTGCTCTAAGGACAGGGTATAATTCACCCCTCCACTTT
few,TRBJ2-3,NA,TRBV12-3/TRBV12-4,CASSLDLASDTQYF,TGTGCCAGCAGTTTAGATCTAGCGTCGGATACGCAGTATTTT
few,TRBJ1-1,NA,TRBV6-2/TRBV6-3,CASSSGHAYTEAFF,TGTGCCAGCAGTTCCGGACACGCATACACTGAAGCTTTCTTT
NA,TRBJ2-3,TRBD2,TRBV3-1,CASSLHTRLAGGLDTDTQYF,TGTGCCAGCAGCCTCCATACAAGGCTAGCGGGGGGGCTAGACACAGATACGCAGTATTTT
NA,TRBJ2-3,TRBD1,TRBV20-1,CSAGQGRKPSTDTQYF,TGCAGTGCTGGACAGGGTCGCAAGCCCTCCACAGATACGCAGTATTTT
NA,TRBJ2-1,NA,TRBV7-8,CASSLRSGYLYNEQFF,TGTGCCAGCAGCTTAAGGTCGGGGTACCTCTACAATGAGCAGTTCTTC
few,TRBJ2-1,NA,TRBV20-1,CSASRGWFATPYNEQFF,TGCAGTGCTAGTAGGGGGTGGTTTGCGACGCCCTACAATGAGCAGTTCTTC
few,TRBJ2-2,NA,TRBV27,CASSHGGASGELFF,TGTGCCAGCAGTCATGGGGGGGCGTCCGGGGAGCTGTTTTTT
NA,TRBJ2-3,TRBD2,TRBV15,CATSRAGTSGIDTQYF,TGTGCCACCAGCAGAGCCGGGACTAGCGGGATAGATACGCAGTATTTT
NA,TRBJ1-1,NA,TRBV4-2,CASSPRSMGGSNTEAFF,TGTGCCAGCAGCCCCCGGTCGATGGGGGGCTCGAACACTGAAGCTTTCTTT
once,TRBJ2-5,TRBD1,TRBV7-2,CASSLQQGDFETQYF,TGTGCCAGCAGCTTACAACAGGGGGATTTTGAGACCCAGTACTTC
NA,TRBJ1-1,NA,TRBV4-3,CASSLEPGRTTEAFF,TGCGCCAGCAGCCTAGAGCCAGGAAGAACGACTGAAGCTTTCTTT
few,TRBJ1-1,NA,TRBV5-1,CASSLARWSEAFF,TGCGCCAGCAGCTTGGCACGGTGGAGCGAAGCTTTCTTT
few,TRBJ1-5,TRBD1,TRBV5-5,CASSRTGGWDNQPQHF,TGTGCCAGCAGCCGGACAGGGGGCTGGGACAATCAGCCCCAGCATTTT
few,TRBJ1-1,NA,TRBV6-2/TRBV6-3,CASSRQDTEAFF,TGTGCCAGCAGTCGACAGGACACTGAAGCTTTCTTT
NA,TRBJ2-1,TRBD2,TRBV2,CASVTSGATYNEQFF,TGTGCCAGTGTTACTAGCGGGGCCACCTACAATGAGCAGTTCTTC
NA,TRBJ2-2,NA,TRBV5-1,CASSLAVSEITGELFF,TGCGCCAGCAGCTTGGCCGTGTCAGAAATAACCGGGGAGCTGTTTTTT
few,TRBJ2-7,TRBD2,TRBV7-6,CASSLDSGGAAEQYF,TGTGCCAGCAGCTTAGATAGCGGGGGTGCTGCGGAGCAGTACTTC
once,TRBJ2-5,NA,TRBV5-1,CASSLAPGGSYQETQYF,TGCGCCAGCAGCTTGGCCCCGGGGGGCTCGTACCAAGAGACCCAGTACTTC
NA,TRBJ2-1,TRBD2,TRBV2,CASSGRSGGAVGQFF,TGTGCCAGCAGTGGTAGGAGCGGGGGGGCCGTCGGGCAGTTCTTC
NA,TRBJ1-2,NA,TRBV20-1,CSASEGGYGYTF,TGCAGTGCTAGCGAGGGCGGGTATGGCTACACCTTC
NA,TRBJ2-1,NA,TRBV7-8,CASSSSPISYNEQFF,TGTGCCAGCAGCTCGTCCCCCATTTCCTACAATGAGCAGTTCTTC
NA,TRBJ2-7,NA,TRBV15,CATSTAPTGVGYEQYF,TGTGCCACCAGCACTGCCCCGACCGGGGTTGGGTACGAGCAGTACTTC
NA,TRBJ1-2,NA,TRBV29-1,CSVEGLGPYYGYTF,TGCAGCGTTGAGGGCCTGGGACCTTACTATGGCTACACCTTC
NA,TRBJ1-1,NA,TRBV5-1,CASSPGEGGEAFF,TGCGCCAGCAGCCCGGGTGAAGGCGGTGAAGCTTTCTTT
few,TRBJ1-5,NA,TRBV9,CASRERISGRPQHF,TGTGCCAGCAGGGAGAGGATTTCAGGTCGGCCCCAGCATTTT
NA,TRBJ2-2,NA,TRBV6-5,CASKTTGELFF,TGTGCCAGCAAGACCACCGGGGAGCTGTTTTTT